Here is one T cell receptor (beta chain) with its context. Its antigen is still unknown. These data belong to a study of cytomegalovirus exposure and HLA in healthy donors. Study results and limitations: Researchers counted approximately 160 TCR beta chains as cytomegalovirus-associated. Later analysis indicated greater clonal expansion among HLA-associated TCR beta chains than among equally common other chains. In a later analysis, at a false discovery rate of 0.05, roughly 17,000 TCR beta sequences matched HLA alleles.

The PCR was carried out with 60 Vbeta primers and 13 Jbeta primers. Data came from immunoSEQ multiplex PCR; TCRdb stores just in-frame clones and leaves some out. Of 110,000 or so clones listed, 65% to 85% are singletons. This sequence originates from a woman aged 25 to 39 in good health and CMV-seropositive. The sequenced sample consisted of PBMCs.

CDR3 in DNA: TGTGCCAGCAGCGTACAAGGGACTCCGGAGGGTAGGAACACTGAAGCTTTCTTT. This translates into CASSVQGTPEGRNTEAFF. The V gene is TRBV21-1, the J gene TRBJ1-1. TRBV21-1 is labeled a pseudogene. This CDR3 spans 18 amino acids.